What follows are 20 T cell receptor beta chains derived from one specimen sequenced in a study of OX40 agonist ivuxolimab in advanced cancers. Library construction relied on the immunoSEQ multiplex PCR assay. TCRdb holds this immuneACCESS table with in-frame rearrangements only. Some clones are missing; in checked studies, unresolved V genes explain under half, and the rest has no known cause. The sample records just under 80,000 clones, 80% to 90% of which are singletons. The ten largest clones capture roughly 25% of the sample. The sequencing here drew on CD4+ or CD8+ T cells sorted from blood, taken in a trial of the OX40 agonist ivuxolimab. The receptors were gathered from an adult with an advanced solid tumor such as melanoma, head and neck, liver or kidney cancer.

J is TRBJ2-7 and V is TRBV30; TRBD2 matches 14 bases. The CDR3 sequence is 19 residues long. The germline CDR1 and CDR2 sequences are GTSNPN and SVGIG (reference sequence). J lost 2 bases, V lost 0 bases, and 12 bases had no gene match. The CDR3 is CAWSVLRLAGGLNAYEQYF. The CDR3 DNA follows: TGTGCCTGGAGTGTACTCCGACTAGCGGGAGGGCTAAATGCCTACGAGCAGTACTTC.

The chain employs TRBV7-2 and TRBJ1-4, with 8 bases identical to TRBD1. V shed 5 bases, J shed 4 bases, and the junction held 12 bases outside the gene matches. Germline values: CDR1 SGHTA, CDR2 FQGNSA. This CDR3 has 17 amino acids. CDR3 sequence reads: CASSTQTGANYNEKLFF. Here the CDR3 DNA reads TGTGCCAGCAGCACTCAGACAGGGGCCAATTATAATGAAAAACTGTTTTTT.

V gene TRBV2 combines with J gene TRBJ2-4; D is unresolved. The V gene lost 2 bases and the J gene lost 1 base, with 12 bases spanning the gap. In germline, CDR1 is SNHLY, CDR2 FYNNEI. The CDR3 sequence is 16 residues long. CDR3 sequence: CASSEPVPRAKNIQYF. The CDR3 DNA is TGTGCCAGCAGTGAACCGGTCCCTAGGGCCAAAAACATTCAGTACTTC.

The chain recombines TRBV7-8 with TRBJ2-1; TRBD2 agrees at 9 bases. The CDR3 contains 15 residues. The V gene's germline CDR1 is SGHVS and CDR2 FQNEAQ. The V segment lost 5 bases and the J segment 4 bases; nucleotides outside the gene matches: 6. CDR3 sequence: CASSPLAGRYNEQFF. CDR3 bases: TGTGCCAGCAGCCCCCTAGCGGGGCGTTACAATGAGCAGTTCTTC.

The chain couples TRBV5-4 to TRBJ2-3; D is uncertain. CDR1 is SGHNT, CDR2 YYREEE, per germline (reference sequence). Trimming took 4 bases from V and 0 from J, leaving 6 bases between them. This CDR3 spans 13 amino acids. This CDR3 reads CASSSTSTDTQYF. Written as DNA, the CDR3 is TGTGCCAGCAGCAGTACTAGCACAGATACGCAGTATTTT.

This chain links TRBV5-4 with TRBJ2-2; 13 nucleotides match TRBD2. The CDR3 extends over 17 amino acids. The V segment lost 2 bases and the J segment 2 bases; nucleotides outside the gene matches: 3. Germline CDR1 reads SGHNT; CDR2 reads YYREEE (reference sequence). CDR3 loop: CASSFLGLAGNTGELFF. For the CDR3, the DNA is TGTGCCAGCAGCTTTCTGGGACTAGCGGGAAACACCGGGGAGCTGTTTTTT.

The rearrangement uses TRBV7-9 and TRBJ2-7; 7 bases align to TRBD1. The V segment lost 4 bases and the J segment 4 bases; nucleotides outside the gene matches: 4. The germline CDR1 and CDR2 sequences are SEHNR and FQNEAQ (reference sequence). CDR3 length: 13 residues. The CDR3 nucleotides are TGTGCCAGCAGCTGGGACAGCAATTACGAGCAGTACTTC. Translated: CASSWDSNYEQYF.

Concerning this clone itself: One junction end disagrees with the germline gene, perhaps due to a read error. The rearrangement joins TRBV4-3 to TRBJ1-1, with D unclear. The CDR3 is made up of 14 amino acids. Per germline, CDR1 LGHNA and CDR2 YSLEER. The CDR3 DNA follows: TGCGCCAGCAGCGAAGAGCGGGCCAACACTGAAGCTTTCTTT. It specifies CASSEERANTEAFF.

CDR3 in DNA: TGTGCCAGCAGTGACTTCGACAGCGGGGGGTCAGATACGCAGTATTTT. Protein sequence: CASSDFDSGGSDTQYF. This chain uses TRBV6-4 with TRBJ2-3, with 9 bases aligning to TRBD2. The CDR3 totals 16 residues. V gave up 1 base and J gave up 4 bases; unmatched junction bases: 6. The V gene's germline CDR1 is MRHNA and CDR2 SNTAGT.

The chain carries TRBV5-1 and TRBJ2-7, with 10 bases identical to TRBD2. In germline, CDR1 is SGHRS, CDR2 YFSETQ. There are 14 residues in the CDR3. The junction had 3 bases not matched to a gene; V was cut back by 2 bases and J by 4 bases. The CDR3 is CASSLAGGSYEQYF. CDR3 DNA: TGCGCCAGCAGCTTAGCGGGGGGGTCGTACGAGCAGTACTTC.

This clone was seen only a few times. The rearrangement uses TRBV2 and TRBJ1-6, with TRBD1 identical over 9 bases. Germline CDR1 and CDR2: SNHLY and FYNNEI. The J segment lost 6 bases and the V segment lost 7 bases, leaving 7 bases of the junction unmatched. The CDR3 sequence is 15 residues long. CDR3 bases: TGTGCCAGCACAGAGGGACAGGGTTTTAATTCACCCCTCCACTTT. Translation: CASTEGQGFNSPLHF.

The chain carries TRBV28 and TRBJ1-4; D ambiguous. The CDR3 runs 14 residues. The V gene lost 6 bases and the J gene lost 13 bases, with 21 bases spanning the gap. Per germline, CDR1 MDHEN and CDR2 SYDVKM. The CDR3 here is CASSPLLHKLGLFF. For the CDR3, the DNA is TGTGCCAGCAGCCCCCTCCTTCATAAACTCGGACTGTTTTTT.

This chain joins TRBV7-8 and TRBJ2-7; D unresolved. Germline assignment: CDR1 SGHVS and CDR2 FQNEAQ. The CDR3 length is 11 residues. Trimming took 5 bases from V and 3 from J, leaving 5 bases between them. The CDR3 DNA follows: TGTGCCAGCAGCCCCGACTACGAGCAGTACTTC. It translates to CASSPDYEQYF.

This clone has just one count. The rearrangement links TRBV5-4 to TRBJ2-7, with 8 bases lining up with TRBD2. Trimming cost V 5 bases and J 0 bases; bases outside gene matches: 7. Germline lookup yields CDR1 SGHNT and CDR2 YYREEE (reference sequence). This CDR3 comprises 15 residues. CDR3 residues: CASRVGSGSSYEQYF. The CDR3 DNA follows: TGTGCCAGCAGGGTTGGGAGCGGGAGCTCCTACGAGCAGTACTTC. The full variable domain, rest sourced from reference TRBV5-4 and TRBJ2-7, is ETGVTQSPTHLIKTRGQQVTLRCSSQSGHNTVSWYQQALGQGPQFIFQYYREEENGRGNFPPRFSGLQFPNYSSELNVNALELDDSALYLCASRVGSGSSYEQYFGPGTRLTVT.

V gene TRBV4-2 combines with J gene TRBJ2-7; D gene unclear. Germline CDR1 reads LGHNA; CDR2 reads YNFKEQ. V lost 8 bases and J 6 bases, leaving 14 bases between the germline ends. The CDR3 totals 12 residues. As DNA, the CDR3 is TGTGCCAGCGATCACCCTCGCTCCGAGCAGTACTTC. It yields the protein CASDHPRSEQYF.

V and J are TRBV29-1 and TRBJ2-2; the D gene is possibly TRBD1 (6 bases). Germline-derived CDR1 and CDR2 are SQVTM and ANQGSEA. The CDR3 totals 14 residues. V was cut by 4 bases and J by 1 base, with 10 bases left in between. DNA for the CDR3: TGCAGCGTTGCTGGGGGCCTGAACACCGGGGAGCTGTTTTTT. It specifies CSVAGGLNTGELFF.

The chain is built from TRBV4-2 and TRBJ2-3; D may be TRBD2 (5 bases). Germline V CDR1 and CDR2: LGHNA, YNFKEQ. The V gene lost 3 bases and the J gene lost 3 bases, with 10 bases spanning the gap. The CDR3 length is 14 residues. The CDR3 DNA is TGTGCCAGCAGCCACGAGGGATCGACAGATACGCAGTATTTT. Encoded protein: CASSHEGSTDTQYF.

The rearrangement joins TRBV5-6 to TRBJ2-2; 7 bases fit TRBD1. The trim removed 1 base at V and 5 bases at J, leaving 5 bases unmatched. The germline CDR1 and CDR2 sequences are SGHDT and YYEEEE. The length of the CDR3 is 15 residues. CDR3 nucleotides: TGTGCCAGCAGCTTGACAGGGGTCGGTACCGGGGAGCTGTTTTTT. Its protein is CASSLTGVGTGELFF.

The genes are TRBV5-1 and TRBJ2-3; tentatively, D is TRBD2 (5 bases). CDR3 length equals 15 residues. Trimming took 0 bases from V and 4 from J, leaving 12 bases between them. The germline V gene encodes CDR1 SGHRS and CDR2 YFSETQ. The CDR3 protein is CASSLEWESADTQYF. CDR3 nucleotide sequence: TGCGCCAGCAGCTTGGAGTGGGAGAGCGCAGATACGCAGTATTTT.

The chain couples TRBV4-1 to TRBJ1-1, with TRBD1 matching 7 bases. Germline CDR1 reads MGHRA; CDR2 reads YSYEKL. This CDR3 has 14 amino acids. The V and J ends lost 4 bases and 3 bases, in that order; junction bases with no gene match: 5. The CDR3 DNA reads TGCGCCAGCAGCCCCTATCAGGGGGACACTGAAGCTTTCTTT. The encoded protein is CASSPYQGDTEAFF.